This T cell receptor (beta chain) was captured by sequencing in a study of T cell responses to AZD1222 COVID-19 vaccine. The CDR3 is made up of 13 amino acids. The V end lost 4 bases, the J end lost 5 bases, and 11 bases lay between the germline ends. Germline V gene sequence: CDR1 MGHRA, CDR2 YSYEKL. Comments on this clone: Antigen unknown.

Profiled with immunoSEQ multiplex PCR; TCRdb holds only in-frame clones, not every one. The data hold 100,000 to 120,000 clones, with 82% observed a single time. Overall study results and limits: No repertoire was sampled before or during the peak T cell response, only after it.

The material was peripheral blood, obtained on day 0 of AZD1222 vaccination. This chain joins TRBV4-1 and TRBJ1-1, with D maybe TRBD1 (6 bases). This receptor was identified in an adult in good health. The chain's CDR3 is CASSPPGVTEAFF. The CDR3 region has the DNA TGCGCCAGCAGCCCACCAGGGGTGACTGAAGCTTTCTTT.